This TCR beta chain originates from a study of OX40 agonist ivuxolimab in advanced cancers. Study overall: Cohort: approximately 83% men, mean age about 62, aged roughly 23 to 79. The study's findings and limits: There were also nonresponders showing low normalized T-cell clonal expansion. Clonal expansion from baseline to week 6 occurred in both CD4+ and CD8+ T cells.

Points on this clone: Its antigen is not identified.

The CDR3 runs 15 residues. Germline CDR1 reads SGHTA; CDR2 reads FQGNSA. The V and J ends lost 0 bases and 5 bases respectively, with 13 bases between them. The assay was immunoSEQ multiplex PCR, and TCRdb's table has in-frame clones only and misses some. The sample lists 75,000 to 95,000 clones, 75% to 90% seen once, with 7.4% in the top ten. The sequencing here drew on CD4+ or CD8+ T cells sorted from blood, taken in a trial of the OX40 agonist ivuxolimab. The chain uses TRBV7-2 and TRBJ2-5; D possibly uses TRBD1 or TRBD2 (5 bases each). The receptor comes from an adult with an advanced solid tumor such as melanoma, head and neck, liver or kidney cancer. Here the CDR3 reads CASSLAYGTWETQYF. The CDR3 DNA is TGTGCCAGCAGCTTAGCCTATGGGACCTGGGAGACCCAGTACTTC.